This T cell receptor beta chain was documented in a study of control samples from healthy donors and cancer patients. TCRdb keeps only in-frame clones here, not all; method: immunoSEQ multiplex PCR. The table includes around 94,000 clones, around nine tenths detected once. Germline CDR1 and CDR2: SNHLY and FYNNEI. With V trimmed by 3 bases and J by 5 bases, 3 bases remained unmatched. CDR3 length: 16 residues. The specimen was blood. The TCR originated in a woman under 30 in good health. The rearrangement uses TRBV2 and TRBJ2-2, with 13 nucleotides matching TRBD2. CDR3 nucleotide sequence: TGTGCCAGCAGTGATGCGGGACTAGCGGGGACCGGGGAGCTGTTTTTT. It translates to CASSDAGLAGTGELFF.